The 9 T cell receptor beta chains below were found in one sample sequenced in a study of graft-versus-host responses after intestinal transplantation. Lymphocytes from graft epithelium and lamina propria were isolated. Profiling relied on immunoSEQ multiplex PCR, and the TCRdb table lists in-frame clones only, not all of them. The repertoire has some 8,200 clones, roughly 80% of them found once; the top ten carry roughly 12%. The material sequenced was ileum tissue, taken approximately 220 days after intestinal transplant. The receptors originated from a human patient who received an intestinal transplant, so some T cells may come from the graft donor.

The rearrangement links TRBV29-1 to TRBJ1-6; tentative D call: TRBD1 (6 bases). Trimming left V 7 bases short and J 9 bases short, with 16 bases between. From germline, CDR1 is SQVTM and CDR2 ANQGSEA. This CDR3 is 13 amino acids long. The CDR3 here is CSGGPCGCSPLHF. Written as DNA, the CDR3 is TGCAGCGGGGGGCCCTGTGGTTGTTCACCCCTCCACTTT.

This sequence joins TRBV10-1 and TRBJ1-1; D is unresolved. V lost 6 bases and J lost 11, with 10 bases in between. The CDR3 runs to 10 residues. CDR1 and CDR2 from the germline V gene are WNHNN and SYGVQD (reference sequence). This chain's CDR3 is CASRGRAAFF. In DNA, the CDR3 is TGCGCCAGCAGAGGGAGGGCTGCTTTCTTT.

The chain carries TRBV7-9 and TRBJ1-4; no reliable D call. This CDR3 spans 11 amino acids. Trimming stripped 3 bases from V and 7 bases from J, with 3 bases between. Germline CDR1 SEHNR, CDR2 FQNEAQ (reference sequence). CDR3 coding DNA: TGTGCCAGCAGCTTCGGTGAAAAACTGTTTTTT. Translating gives CASSFGEKLFF.

The chain has TRBV28 and TRBJ1-5; D call uncertain. This CDR3 contains 14 residues. V lost 3 bases and J lost 0, with 6 bases in between. Germline-derived CDR1 and CDR2 are MDHEN and SYDVKM. The CDR3, as DNA: TGTGCCAGCAGTTTCTTTCCTAGCAATCAGCCCCAGCATTTT. Its protein is CASSFFPSNQPQHF.

The rearrangement uses TRBV25-1 and TRBJ2-5; D gene ambiguous. CDR1 is MGHDK, CDR2 SYGVNS, per germline. The ends were cut back, 7 bases at V and 2 bases at J, with 14 bases in the middle. CDR3 length equals 14 residues. The DNA for the CDR3 is TGTGCCAGCACCCCCGCCAATCTACAAGAGACCCAGTACTTC. This translates into CASTPANLQETQYF.

This rearrangement joins TRBV7-2 to TRBJ1-2; TRBD1 agrees at 7 bases. The CDR3 spans 13 residues. The V gene end was trimmed by 2 bases and the J gene end by 7 bases; junction bases not matched to a gene: 4. Germline V gene sequence: CDR1 SGHTA, CDR2 FQGNSA. In DNA, the CDR3 is TGTGCCAGCAGCTTAAAACAGGGGCTTGGCTACACCTTC. It is translated as CASSLKQGLGYTF. The full variable domain, its missing parts supplied by reference TRBV7-2 and TRBJ1-2, is GAGVSQSPSNKVTEKGKDVELRCDPISGHTALYWYRQSLGQGLEFLIYFQGNSAPDKSGLPSDRFSAERTGGSVSTLTIQRTQQEDSAVYLCASSLKQGLGYTFGSGTRLTVV.

CDR3 DNA: TGTGCCAGCAGCGCGACAGGGCAACATAACTATGGCTACACCTTC. Amino acids: CASSATGQHNYGYTF. The chain recombines TRBV9 with TRBJ1-2; 7 bases fit TRBD1. The germline V gene has CDR1 SGDLS and CDR2 YYNGEE. The CDR3 has 15 amino acids. After removal of 3 bases from V and 1 base from J, the junction contained 6 bases not matched to a gene.

This chain connects TRBV4-1 to TRBJ2-1; TRBD2 matches 9 bases. The germline V gene encodes CDR1 MGHRA and CDR2 YSYEKL. The CDR3 has 15 residues. Trimming at V came to 3 bases and at J to 7 bases, leaving 7 bases not matched to a gene. The CDR3 spells CASSHNSGRGNEQFF. The DNA of the CDR3 is TGCGCCAGCAGCCATAATAGCGGGAGAGGTAATGAGCAGTTCTTC.

This rearrangement joins TRBV5-4 to TRBJ2-3; D possibly corresponds to TRBD2 (7 bases). Trimming cost V 0 bases and J 1 base, with 9 bases left between them. Germline V gene data show CDR1 as SGHNT and CDR2 as YYREEE (reference sequence). This CDR3 is 15 amino acids long. The CDR3 loop reads CASSLGGGGTDTQYF. For the CDR3, the DNA is TGTGCCAGCAGCTTGGGGGGGGGCGGCACAGATACGCAGTATTTT.